One sample yielded the 30 T cell receptor beta chains listed below, sequenced in a study of Tregs in tolerant kidney transplant recipients. Measured with immunoSEQ multiplex PCR; TCRdb has only the in-frame clones, and not every one. This sample's table has 25,000 to 35,000 clones. Source: CD8+ T cells from blood, taken before the transplant. Receptor source: a human donor who received a combined kidney and bone marrow transplant.

About this clone: The missing CDR3 end, 3 residues past where the read stops, is filled in from the germline J gene. The V gene is TRBV7-9, the J gene TRBJ2-1, with 7 bases that match TRBD2. Germline CDR1 SEHNR, CDR2 FQNEAQ (reference sequence). This CDR3 is built from 15 residues. V lost 5 bases, J lost 3 bases, and 7 bases stayed unmatched. Partial CDR3 DNA: TGTGCCAGCAGCGGACATCTAGCGGACTACAATGAG. Translating gives CASSGHLADYNE. The CDR3, in full, reads CASSGHLADYNEQFF. The variable domain in full, completed from reference TRBV7-9 and TRBJ2-1, reads DTGVSQNPRHKITKRGQNVTFRCDPISEHNRLYWYRQTLGQGPEFLTYFQNEAQLEKSRLLSDRFSAERPKGSFSTLEIQRTEQGDSAMYLCASSGHLADYNEQFFGPGTRLTVL.

Incomplete CDR3 DNA: TGTGCCAGTAGTATCCCTAGCGGGGGGGCCGCTGAG. The encoded protein is CASSIPSGGAAE. The full CDR3 reads CASSIPSGGAAEQFF. This chain uses TRBV19 with TRBJ2-1; TRBD2 aligns across 12 bases. The read ends 3 residues before the CDR3 terminus; that terminus is restored from the germline J gene. Looked up from germline, CDR1 is LNHDA and CDR2 is SQIVND (reference sequence). The CDR3 extends over 15 amino acids. V lost 3 bases to trimming and J lost 9 bases; unmatched junction nucleotides: 6.

The covered CDR3 bases are TGTGCCAGCACCCTACAGGGGCCGTCCTACGAG. It codes for CASTLQGPSYE. The whole CDR3 protein is CASTLQGPSYEQYF. This chain uses TRBV6-2 or TRBV6-3 with TRBJ2-7, with 7 bases that match TRBD1. The CDR3 end lies 3 residues beyond the end of the read and is filled in from the germline J gene. The V and J ends lost 7 bases and 1 base, in that order; junction bases with no gene match: 7. The CDR3 extends over 14 amino acids. The germline gives CDR1 MNHEY, CDR2 SVGEGT.

In regard to this clone: The read ends 3 residues shy of where the CDR3 ends; the end is completed using the germline J gene. This chain joins TRBV5-1 and TRBJ1-1, with a tentative D call TRBD1 (6 bases). Looked up from germline, CDR1 is SGHRS and CDR2 is YFSETQ. The CDR3 extends over 15 amino acids. V gave up 7 bases and J gave up 1 base, with 17 bases separating them. The part of the CDR3 DNA that was read is TGCGCCAGCCAATGGGAGGACAGCTCGAACACTGAA. This sequence encodes CASQWEDSSNTE. The full CDR3 sequence reads CASQWEDSSNTEAFF.

On this clone itself: The CDR3 end falls 3 residues outside the read, so it is completed with the germline J gene. The chain has TRBV11-3 and TRBJ2-7; 7 bases line up with TRBD1. The germline V gene encodes CDR1 SGHNT and CDR2 YENEEA. The junction had 9 bases not matched to a gene; V was cut back by 5 bases and J by 5 bases. This CDR3 region has 14 residues. CDR3 sequence: CASSNTGAFNEQYF. CDR3 DNA, as far as it was read: TGTGCCAGCAGCAATACAGGGGCTTTTAACGAG.

As regards this clone: The CDR3 end falls 3 residues outside the read, so it is completed with the germline J gene. The gene calls are TRBV19 and TRBJ1-5; 9 nucleotides line up with TRBD1. Per germline, CDR1 LNHDA and CDR2 SQIVND (reference sequence). Trimming removed 1 base from V and 1 base from J; junction bases left unmatched: 8. The CDR3 is 18 residues long. CDR3 DNA, as far as it was read: TGTGCCAGTAGTATAGTAGACAGGGGGTCGGAAAGCAATCAGCCC. Translation gives CASSIVDRGSESNQP. The entire CDR3 is CASSIVDRGSESNQPQHF.

On this clone: The CDR3 goes on 3 residues after the read ends, and that part is filled in from the germline J gene. V and J are TRBV6-2 or TRBV6-3 and TRBJ2-2; TRBD2 matches 7 bases. Looked up from germline, CDR1 is MNHEY and CDR2 is SVGEGT. Trimming cost V 6 bases and J 3 bases; bases outside gene matches: 7. This CDR3 contains 15 residues. CDR3 protein: CASSSDRGDTGELFF. The sequenced CDR3 bases are TGTGCCAGCAGCTCGGACCGGGGGGACACCGGGGAG.

A note on this clone: The DNA ends 3 residues before the CDR3 does, and the rest of the CDR3 is filled in from the germline J gene. The chain links TRBV19 to TRBJ2-3; 12 bases fit TRBD2. CDR3 length: 16 residues. J gave up 1 base and V 9 bases, and 8 bases lay outside the gene matches. Germline CDR1 reads LNHDA; CDR2 reads SQIVND (reference sequence). Incomplete CDR3 DNA: TGTGCCAGCCGAAGGACTAGCGGGACGGGCACAGATACG. Encoded protein: CASRRTSGTGTDT. The full CDR3 sequence reads CASRRTSGTGTDTQYF.

To note about this clone: The read is 3 residues too short to cover the CDR3 end, so that end is filled in from the germline J gene. The V call is TRBV30, the J call TRBJ2-7; D possibly uses TRBD1 or TRBD2 (5 bases each). The germline V gene has CDR1 GTSNPN and CDR2 SVGIG (reference sequence). This CDR3 has 15 residues. Trimming removed 5 bases from V and 0 bases from J, with 17 bases in between. CDR3 DNA, as far as it was read: TGTGCCTGGGGAGCTCCCAGGGAGAGCTCCTACGAG. It translates to CAWGAPRESSYE. The entire CDR3 protein reads CAWGAPRESSYEQYF.

With respect to this clone: The CDR3 extends 3 residues past the end of the read, so its final part is completed from the germline J gene. The genes are TRBV7-2 and TRBJ2-3, with 8 bases that match TRBD2. The V gene end was trimmed by 0 bases and the J gene end by 5 bases; junction bases not matched to a gene: 7. The CDR3 loop spans 16 amino acids. Germline loops: CDR1 SGHTA, CDR2 FQGNSA. This CDR3 reads CASSLATGGPKDTQYF. The DNA read from the CDR3 is TGTGCCAGCAGCTTAGCTACGGGGGGGCCAAAAGATACG. The variable domain in full, completed from reference TRBV7-2 and TRBJ2-3, reads GAGVSQSPSNKVTEKGKDVELRCDPISGHTALYWYRQSLGQGLEFLIYFQGNSAPDKSGLPSDRFSAERTGGSVSTLTIQRTQQEDSAVYLCASSLATGGPKDTQYFGPGTRLTVL.

A remark on this clone: The sequence runs out 3 residues before the end of the CDR3; the remainder is reconstructed from the germline J gene. This chain links TRBV19 with TRBJ1-2; the match to TRBD1 covers 7 bases. Looked up from germline, CDR1 is LNHDA and CDR2 is SQIVND (reference sequence). V lost 4 bases and J lost 6; bases outside the gene matches: 14. The CDR3 spans 16 residues. The part of the CDR3 DNA that was read is TGTGCCAGTAGTAACCGGGACAGCCCCCGTCCTGATGGC. Its protein is CASSNRDSPRPDG. The entire CDR3 protein reads CASSNRDSPRPDGYTF.

In the case of this clone: Read sequence stops 3 residues before the CDR3 end, and the germline J gene provides the missing end. The chain has TRBV19 and TRBJ2-7; D is ambiguous. Germline-derived CDR1 and CDR2 are LNHDA and SQIVND (reference sequence). This CDR3 spans 13 amino acids. Trimming took 5 bases from V and 2 from J, leaving 10 bases between them. The CDR3 DNA, read in part, is TGTGCCAGTAGTGCCCAAACGGCCTACGAG. Protein: CASSAQTAYE. The whole CDR3 is CASSAQTAYEQYF.

About this clone: The read falls 3 residues short of the CDR3 end, and the missing part is taken from the germline J gene. V gene TRBV5-4 combines with J gene TRBJ1-1, with a weak D call TRBD1 (5 bases). Trimming took off 2 bases at V and 3 bases at J, with 11 bases between the two ends. Per the germline V gene, CDR1 is SGHNT and CDR2 is YYREEE (reference sequence). The CDR3 runs 14 residues. The CDR3 reads CASSFIGGDTEAFF. The CDR3 DNA, read in part, is TGTGCCAGCAGCTTTATCGGGGGGGACACTGAA. Full variable domain (outside the CDR3, taken from reference TRBV5-4 and TRBJ1-1): ETGVTQSPTHLIKTRGQQVTLRCSSQSGHNTVSWYQQALGQGPQFIFQYYREEENGRGNFPPRFSGLQFPNYSSELNVNALELDDSALYLCASSFIGGDTEAFFGQGTRLTVV.

As for this clone: An end of the junction differs from the germline gene, which may be a read error. The observed sequence ends 3 residues before the CDR3 terminus, with the missing tail filled in from the germline J gene. The chain carries TRBV5-4 and TRBJ1-2; no firm D call. The CDR3 loop spans 14 amino acids. CDR1 is SGHNT and CDR2 is YYREEE in the germline V gene (reference sequence). CDR3 sequence reads: CASSLPGANYGYTF. The CDR3 DNA, read in part, is TGTGCTAGCAGCTTGCCCGGTGCTAACTATGGC. Full variable domain (remainder filled in from reference TRBV5-4 and TRBJ1-2): ETGVTQSPTHLIKTRGQQVTLRCSSQSGHNTVSWYQQALGQGPQFIFQYYREEENGRGNFPPRFSGLQFPNYSSELNVNALELDDSALYLCASSLPGANYGYTFGSGTRLTVV.

As concerns this clone: The read ends 3 residues before the CDR3 terminus; that terminus is restored from the germline J gene. V and J are TRBV11-2 and TRBJ1-1; the match to TRBD1 covers 10 bases. The CDR3 loop spans 15 amino acids. CDR1 and CDR2 from the germline V gene are SGHAT and FQNNGV. J was trimmed by 7 bases and V by 5 bases; bases with no gene match: 10. Partial CDR3 DNA: TGTGCCAGCAGCCCATTTCCGACAGGGGGCTATGAA. Residues: CASSPFPTGGYE. The whole CDR3 reads CASSPFPTGGYEAFF.

On this clone itself: Read data end 3 residues before the CDR3 end; the end is taken from the germline J gene. The genes are TRBV7-9 and TRBJ1-1, with a possible D match to TRBD1 (5 bases). CDR1 is SEHNR and CDR2 is FQNEAQ in the germline V gene (reference sequence). This CDR3 comprises 13 residues. V dropped 5 bases and J dropped 3 bases, with 10 bases sitting between them. Incomplete CDR3 DNA: TGTGCCAGCAGCCCACCGGGGGACACTGAA. Its protein product is CASSPPGDTE. From start to end, the CDR3 is CASSPPGDTEAFF.

Concerning this clone: Sequencing ends 3 residues short of the CDR3 end; the germline J gene provides the rest. This chain connects TRBV5-1 to TRBJ1-6; 7 nucleotides agree with TRBD1. With V trimmed by 5 bases and J by 7 bases, 9 bases remained unmatched. The germline gives CDR1 SGHRS, CDR2 YFSETQ. The CDR3 is made up of 15 amino acids. The DNA read from the CDR3 is TGCGCCAGCAGGGCGACAGGGCTTTCGAATTCACCC. It codes for CASRATGLSNSP. The entire CDR3 protein is CASRATGLSNSPLHF.

Of note for this clone: Read data end 3 residues before the CDR3 end; the end is taken from the germline J gene. The V and J genes are TRBV5-1 and TRBJ2-1, with 7 bases aligning to TRBD2. Germline CDR1 SGHRS, CDR2 YFSETQ. This CDR3 contains 15 residues. The ends lost 2 bases at V and 0 bases at J; junction bases unmatched: 2. CDR3 region: CASSFRGGSYNEQFF. The sequenced part of the CDR3 DNA is TGCGCCAGCAGCTTTCGCGGGGGCTCCTACAATGAG.

On this clone itself: The read terminates 3 residues ahead of where the CDR3 ends, so the germline J gene completes it. J is TRBJ1-5 and V is TRBV18; TRBD1 might be the D (5 bases). Germline V gene sequence: CDR1 KGHSH, CDR2 LQKENI. The ends were cut back, 3 bases at V and 3 bases at J, with 12 bases in the middle. The CDR3 is 15 amino acids. The CDR3 bases that were read are TGTGCCAGCTCACCCGGACATTTCAACAATCAGCCC. Its translation is CASSPGHFNNQP. The CDR3 in full is CASSPGHFNNQPQHF.

As regards this clone: The CDR3 extends 3 residues past the end of the read, so its final part is completed from the germline J gene. V gene TRBV20-1 combines with J gene TRBJ2-7; maybe TRBD2 (5 bases). In germline, CDR1 is DFQATT, CDR2 SNEGSKA (reference sequence). Trimming left V 3 bases short and J 2 bases short, with 11 bases between. The CDR3 is 13 residues long. The CDR3 sequence is CSASSAAPYEQYF. CDR3 DNA, as far as it was read: TGCAGTGCTAGTTCAGCGGCCCCCTACGAG.

Here the CDR3 reads CASSLDRGFGEQYF. The CDR3 DNA, read in part, is TGTGCCAGCAGCTTGGACAGGGGGTTTGGCGAG. The chain employs TRBV5-6 and TRBJ2-7; the match to TRBD1 covers 8 bases. The CDR3 goes on 3 residues after the read ends, and that part is filled in from the germline J gene. Germline V CDR1 and CDR2: SGHDT, YYEEEE. This CDR3 has 14 amino acids. Trimming cost V 0 bases and J 6 bases; bases outside gene matches: 5.

On this clone itself: The observed sequence ends 3 residues before the CDR3 terminus, with the missing tail filled in from the germline J gene. This chain joins TRBV2 and TRBJ1-5; possibly TRBD1 for D (5 bases). The CDR3 is made up of 16 amino acids. Germline V gene sequence: CDR1 SNHLY, CDR2 FYNNEI. Trimming stripped 1 base from V and 4 bases from J, with 14 bases between. The sequenced CDR3 bases are TGTGCCAGCAGTGAAGTTGCCAGGGCTGGGAATCAGCCC. This codes for CASSEVARAGNQP. From start to end, the CDR3 is CASSEVARAGNQPQHF.

Regarding this clone: The observed sequence ends 3 residues before the CDR3 terminus, with the missing tail filled in from the germline J gene. The chain links TRBV7-2 to TRBJ2-5; 8 nucleotides line up with TRBD1. The V gene's germline CDR1 is SGHTA and CDR2 FQGNSA. V shed 3 bases and J 5 bases; nucleotides not matched to a gene: 8. The CDR3 is 15 residues long. Incomplete CDR3 DNA: TGTGCCAGCAGCTTTTTTCAGGGGGCAGGGGAGACC. Translated, it gives CASSFFQGAGET. The full CDR3 reads CASSFFQGAGETQYF. Variable domain in full (rest from reference TRBV7-2 and TRBJ2-5): GAGVSQSPSNKVTEKGKDVELRCDPISGHTALYWYRQSLGQGLEFLIYFQGNSAPDKSGLPSDRFSAERTGGSVSTLTIQRTQQEDSAVYLCASSFFQGAGETQYFGPGTRLLVL.

The CDR3 loop reads CASSWQGNTEAFF. Partial CDR3 DNA: TGTGCCAGCAGCTGGCAGGGAAACACTGAA. The chain uses TRBV7-8 and TRBJ1-1, with a weak D call TRBD1 (5 bases). The read stops 3 residues short of the end of the CDR3; the missing end is completed from the germline J gene. CDR3 length: 13 amino acids. Germline V gene sequence: CDR1 SGHVS, CDR2 FQNEAQ. Trimming removed 4 bases at V and 2 bases at J, with 8 bases between.

On this clone itself: From the germline J gene comes the end of the CDR3, since the read stops 3 residues before it. The chain employs TRBV7-8 and TRBJ1-1, with D possibly TRBD1 on 5 matching bases. Germline V gene lookup returns CDR1 SGHVS and CDR2 FQNEAQ. The CDR3 consists of 15 residues. V lost 5 bases to trimming and J lost 1 base, with 14 bases between them. The sequenced part of the CDR3 DNA is TGTGCCAGCAGCCCTTGGGGGACTTGGAACACTGAA. It translates to CASSPWGTWNTE. Given in full, the CDR3 is CASSPWGTWNTEAFF.

A remark on this clone: Read coverage stops 3 residues before the CDR3 terminus; the germline J gene supplies the remainder. V is TRBV11-2 and J is TRBJ2-3; TRBD2 matches at 7 bases. Looked up from germline, CDR1 is SGHAT and CDR2 is FQNNGV. V dropped 1 base and J dropped 1; count of bases not matched to a gene: 2. This CDR3 has 15 residues. The CDR3 bases that were read are TGTGCCAGCAGCTTAGTGGGGGGGGGCACAGATACG. Protein: CASSLVGGGTDT. The entire CDR3 is CASSLVGGGTDTQYF.

For this clone: The read comes to an end 3 residues before the CDR3 does, leaving the germline J gene to fill in the end. The chain uses TRBV5-1 and TRBJ2-3; D is perhaps TRBD1 (5 bases). Germline CDR1 is SGHRS and CDR2 is YFSETQ. This CDR3 spans 12 amino acids. V lost 0 bases, J lost 6 bases, and 5 bases lay in between. The sequenced part of the CDR3 DNA is TGCGCCAGCAGCTTGGAGGGGGATACG. Its translation is CASSLEGDT. The complete CDR3 reads CASSLEGDTQYF. Drawing the rest from reference TRBV5-1 and TRBJ2-3, the complete variable domain is KAGVTQTPRYLIKTRGQQVTLSCSPISGHRSVSWYQQTPGQGLQFLFEYFSETQRNKGNFPGRFSGRQFSNSRSEMNVSTLELGDSALYLCASSLEGDTQYFGPGTRLTVL.

In the case of this clone: The CDR3 end is not reached by the read, which stops 3 residues before it; the germline J gene fills it in. The genes are TRBV11-2 and TRBJ1-1; D perhaps matches TRBD1 (5 bases). V was pared by 3 bases and J by 5 bases, with 10 bases between. The CDR3 has 13 amino acids. Germline CDR1 reads SGHAT; CDR2 reads FQNNGV. CDR3 bases read: TGTGCCAGCAGCTTGGGAGGGGTTACTGAA. Encoded protein: CASSLGGVTE. The full CDR3 protein reads CASSLGGVTEAFF.

Notes on this clone: The read comes to an end 3 residues before the CDR3 does, leaving the germline J gene to fill in the end. The J gene is TRBJ2-7, the V gene TRBV10-3, with 9 bases lining up with TRBD1. The CDR3 has 14 amino acids. V shed 3 bases and J 4 bases; nucleotides not matched to a gene: 4. The germline V gene has CDR1 ENHRY and CDR2 SYGVKD. CDR3 region: CAISDPGQGYEQYF. CDR3 DNA (partial): TGTGCCATCAGTGACCCCGGACAGGGGTACGAG.

In the case of this clone: The sequence runs out 3 residues before the end of the CDR3; the remainder is reconstructed from the germline J gene. The genes are TRBV19 and TRBJ2-7; 9 nucleotides match TRBD1. CDR3 length: 15 residues. CDR1 is LNHDA and CDR2 is SQIVND in the germline V gene (reference sequence). V lost 5 bases and J lost 5; bases outside the gene matches: 10. The CDR3 DNA, read in part, is TGTGCCAGTAGTGCAGGGACAGGGATATTCAACGAG. Translating it yields CASSAGTGIFNE. From start to end, the CDR3 is CASSAGTGIFNEQYF.